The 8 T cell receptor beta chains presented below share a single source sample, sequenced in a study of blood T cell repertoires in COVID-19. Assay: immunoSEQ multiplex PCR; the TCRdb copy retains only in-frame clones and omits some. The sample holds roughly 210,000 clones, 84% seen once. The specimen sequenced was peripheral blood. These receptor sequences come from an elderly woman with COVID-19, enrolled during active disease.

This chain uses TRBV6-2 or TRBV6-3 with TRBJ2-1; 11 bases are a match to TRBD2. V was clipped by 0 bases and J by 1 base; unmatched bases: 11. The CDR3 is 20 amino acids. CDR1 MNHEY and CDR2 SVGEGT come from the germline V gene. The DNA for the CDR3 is TGTGCCAGCAGTTACTCGTCGATTAGCGGGGGGGCAGGGTCCTACAATGAGCAGTTCTTC. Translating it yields CASSYSSISGGAGSYNEQFF.

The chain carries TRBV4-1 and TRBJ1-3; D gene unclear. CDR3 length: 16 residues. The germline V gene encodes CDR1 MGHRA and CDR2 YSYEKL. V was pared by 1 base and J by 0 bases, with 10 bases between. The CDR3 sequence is CASSQARENSGNTIYF. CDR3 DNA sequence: TGCGCCAGCAGCCAAGCCCGGGAGAACTCTGGAAACACCATATATTTT.

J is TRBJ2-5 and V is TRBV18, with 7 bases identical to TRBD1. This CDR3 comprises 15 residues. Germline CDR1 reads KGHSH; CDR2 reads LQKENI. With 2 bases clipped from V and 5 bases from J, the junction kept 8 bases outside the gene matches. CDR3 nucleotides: TGTGCCAGCTCACCAGAATTAGCAGGGGGTGAGACCCAGTACTTC. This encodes CASSPELAGGETQYF.

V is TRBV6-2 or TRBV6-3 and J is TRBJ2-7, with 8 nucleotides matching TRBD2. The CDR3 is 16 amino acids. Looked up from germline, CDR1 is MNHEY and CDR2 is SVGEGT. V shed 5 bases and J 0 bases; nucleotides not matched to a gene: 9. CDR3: CASSPIGRGVSYEQYF. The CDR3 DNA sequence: TGTGCCAGCAGTCCAATCGGGCGGGGGGTCTCCTACGAGCAGTACTTC.

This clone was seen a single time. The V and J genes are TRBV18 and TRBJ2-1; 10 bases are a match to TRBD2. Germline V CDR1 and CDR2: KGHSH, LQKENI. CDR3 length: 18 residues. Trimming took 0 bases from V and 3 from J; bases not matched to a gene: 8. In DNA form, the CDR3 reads TGTGCCAGCTCACCACCTTTGAACCAGCGGGGGGGCTACAATGAGCAGTTCTTC. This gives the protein CASSPPLNQRGGYNEQFF.

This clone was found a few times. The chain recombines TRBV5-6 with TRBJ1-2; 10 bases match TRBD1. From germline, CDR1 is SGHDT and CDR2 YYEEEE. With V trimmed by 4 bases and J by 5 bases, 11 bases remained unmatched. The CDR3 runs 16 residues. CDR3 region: CASSPDKDRGSYGYTF. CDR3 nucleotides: TGTGCCAGCAGCCCGGATAAGGACAGGGGGAGTTATGGCTACACCTTC.

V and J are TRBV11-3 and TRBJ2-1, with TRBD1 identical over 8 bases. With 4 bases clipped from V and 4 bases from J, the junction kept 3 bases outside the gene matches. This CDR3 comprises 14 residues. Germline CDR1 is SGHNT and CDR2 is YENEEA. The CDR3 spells CASSSDREYNEQFF. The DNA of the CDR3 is TGTGCCAGCAGCTCGGACAGGGAATACAATGAGCAGTTCTTC. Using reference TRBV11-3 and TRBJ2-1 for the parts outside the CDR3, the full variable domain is EAGVVQSPRYKIIEKKQPVAFWCNPISGHNTLYWYLQNLGQGPELLIRYENEEAVDDSQLPKDRFSAERLKGVDSTLKIQPAELGDSAVYLCASSSDREYNEQFFGPGTRLTVL.

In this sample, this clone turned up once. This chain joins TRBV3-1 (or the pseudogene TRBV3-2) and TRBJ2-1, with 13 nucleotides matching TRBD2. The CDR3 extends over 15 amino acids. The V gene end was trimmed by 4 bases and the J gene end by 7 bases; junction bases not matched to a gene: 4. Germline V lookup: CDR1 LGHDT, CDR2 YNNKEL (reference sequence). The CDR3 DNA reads TGTGCCAGCAGCCCAACTAGCGGGGGGGGAAATGAGCAGTTCTTC. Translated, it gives CASSPTSGGGNEQFF.